The 25 T cell receptor beta chains in this list originate from one sample, sequenced in a study of cytomegalovirus exposure and HLA in healthy donors. The assay was immunoSEQ multiplex PCR, and TCRdb's table has in-frame clones only and misses some. Of roughly 220,000 clones in the sample, about nine tenths were seen once. Sequences were obtained from PBMCs. The receptor source for this set is a woman aged 18-29 years in good health and CMV-seronegative.

The J gene is TRBJ1-6, the V gene TRBV30; 8 bases map to TRBD1. Per germline, CDR1 GTSNPN and CDR2 SVGIG (reference sequence). The CDR3 extends over 16 amino acids. Trimming at V came to 0 bases and at J to 10 bases, leaving 11 bases not matched to a gene. The CDR3: CAWSVYRGSTGSPLHF. For the CDR3, the DNA is TGTGCCTGGAGTGTATACAGGGGGTCGACGGGGTCACCCCTCCACTTT.

The V and J genes are TRBV7-9 and TRBJ2-3; 14 nucleotides line up with TRBD2. This CDR3 has 17 residues. V was clipped by 5 bases and J by 1 base; unmatched bases: 5. The germline V gene encodes CDR1 SEHNR and CDR2 FQNEAQ (reference sequence). CDR3 coding DNA: TGTGCCAGCAGCCCGACTAGCGGGAGGGCCGGCACAGATACGCAGTATTTT. Protein: CASSPTSGRAGTDTQYF.

The rearrangement uses TRBV5-5 and TRBJ2-7; 11 positions agree with TRBD2. The CDR3 has 15 amino acids. Unmatched junction bases numbered 6, after V lost 2 bases and J lost 5 bases. Looked up from germline, CDR1 is SGHKS and CDR2 is YYEKEE (reference sequence). The CDR3 DNA is TGTGCCAGCAGCTTAACTAGCGGGAGATTAGACGAGCAGTACTTC. It is translated as CASSLTSGRLDEQYF.

The J gene is TRBJ2-1, the V gene TRBV4-2; TRBD2 matches 11 bases. Germline V gives CDR1 LGHNA, CDR2 YNFKEQ. This CDR3 is built from 15 residues. Trimming removed 4 bases from V and 6 bases from J; junction bases left unmatched: 5. This CDR3 reads CASSPSGRKGNEQFF. CDR3 coding DNA: TGTGCCAGCAGCCCTAGCGGGAGGAAGGGCAATGAGCAGTTCTTC.

The V call is TRBV6-1, the J call TRBJ2-7; TRBD1 matches 8 bases. The germline V gene encodes CDR1 MNHNS and CDR2 SASEGT. V was clipped by 4 bases and J by 6 bases; unmatched bases: 11. This CDR3 has 15 residues. The CDR3 region is CASSVRRPGGAEQYF. The CDR3 bases are TGTGCCAGCAGTGTTCGTCGGCCAGGGGGCGCCGAGCAGTACTTC.

This sequence joins TRBV28 and TRBJ1-3; D gene unclear. Trimming took 6 bases from V and 0 from J, leaving 15 bases between them. This CDR3 is built from 16 residues. The germline CDR1 and CDR2 sequences are MDHEN and SYDVKM. CDR3 coding DNA: TGTGCCAGCAGCGGGAGGGTCCGCCGCTCTGGAAACACCATATATTTT. It specifies CASSGRVRRSGNTIYF.

V and J are TRBV12-5 and TRBJ2-2; a weak D match, TRBD1 (6 bases). The CDR3 is 15 amino acids. Trimming took off 2 bases at V and 6 bases at J, with 13 bases between the two ends. Germline V gives CDR1 LGHNT, CDR2 FRNRAP. CDR3 in DNA: TGTGCTAGTGGTTTGCGGGCCTCAGGGGCCGGGGAGCTGTTTTTT. Protein sequence: CASGLRASGAGELFF.

This chain connects TRBV6-1 to TRBJ2-1; no clear D gene. CDR1 is MNHNS, CDR2 SASEGT, per germline. Trimming stripped 10 bases from V and 8 bases from J, with 24 bases between. This CDR3 region has 15 residues. In nucleotides, the CDR3 is TGTGCCACGCTGTTCCGGCGGTCCCCTGGCGATGAGCAGTTCTTC. This codes for CATLFRRSPGDEQFF.

The V and J genes are TRBV5-4 and TRBJ1-1; D gene ambiguous. The V and J ends lost 2 bases and 5 bases respectively, with 10 bases between them. CDR1 and CDR2 (germline): SGHNT, YYREEE (reference sequence). The CDR3 sequence is 13 residues long. CDR3 residues: CASSFTAVTEAFF. The DNA for the CDR3 is TGTGCCAGCAGCTTTACGGCGGTTACTGAAGCTTTCTTT.

The rearrangement joins TRBV29-1 to TRBJ2-7; D not certain. The CDR3 sequence is 11 residues long. The germline CDR1 and CDR2 sequences are SQVTM and ANQGSEA. Trimming pared 3 bases from V and 1 base from J, leaving 4 bases between. In DNA form, the CDR3 reads TGCAGCGTTGACAGTTCCTACGAGCAGTACTTC. Translating gives CSVDSSYEQYF.

This CDR3 reads CASSPRASDPMRTGELFF. CDR3 nucleotides: TGTGCCAGCTCACCAAGGGCTAGCGACCCGATGAGGACCGGGGAGCTGTTTTTT. This chain uses TRBV18 with TRBJ2-2; weak D call: TRBD2 (6 bases). V lost 2 bases, J lost 5 bases, and 21 bases lay in between. In germline, CDR1 is KGHSH, CDR2 LQKENI. The CDR3 is 18 amino acids.

The chain joins TRBV28 to TRBJ2-5; a weak D match, TRBD1 (6 bases). The V end was cut by 3 bases, the J end by 5 bases, with 22 bases between. The CDR3 length is 17 residues. Germline V gene data show CDR1 as MDHEN and CDR2 as SYDVKM. The CDR3 region is CASSFLGGKKGVETQYF. The CDR3 region has the DNA TGTGCCAGCAGTTTCCTAGGCGGCAAAAAGGGGGTGGAGACCCAGTACTTC.

V and J are TRBV19 and TRBJ2-3; TRBD2 agrees at 9 bases. Germline V gene data show CDR1 as LNHDA and CDR2 as SQIVND (reference sequence). The CDR3 sequence is 14 residues long. J lost 6 bases, V lost 7 bases, and 8 bases had no gene match. The CDR3 DNA reads TGTGCCAGTACGACTAGCGGCGCGCGGGATACGCAGTATTTT. Amino acids: CASTTSGARDTQYF.

The chain carries TRBV4-1 and TRBJ2-7; D remains unclear. CDR3 length: 13 amino acids. The V and J ends lost 3 bases and 4 bases respectively, with 10 bases between them. CDR1 is MGHRA, CDR2 YSYEKL, per germline. The CDR3: CASSQAFRYEQYF. The DNA of the CDR3 is TGCGCCAGCAGCCAGGCCTTCAGGTACGAGCAGTACTTC.

The V gene is TRBV5-1, the J gene TRBJ1-1, with D tentatively TRBD1 (5 bases). Germline CDR1 and CDR2: SGHRS and YFSETQ. Trimming shortened V by 0 bases and J by 4 bases, and 16 bases separated the two germline ends. CDR3 size: 16 residues. The CDR3 here is CASSLEGLQPGTEAFF. The CDR3 DNA reads TGCGCCAGCAGCTTGGAGGGACTCCAGCCGGGCACTGAAGCTTTCTTT.

The CDR3 DNA sequence: TGCGCCAGCAGCTCGATAGCGGGAGTCCAAGAGACCCAGTACTTC. Encoded protein: CASSSIAGVQETQYF. The chain joins TRBV5-1 to TRBJ2-5; 9 nucleotides match TRBD2. Germline V gene sequence: CDR1 SGHRS, CDR2 YFSETQ. J lost 1 base, V lost 3 bases, and 4 bases had no gene match. This CDR3 region has 15 residues.

The chain is built from TRBV7-2 and TRBJ2-3, with D hard to call. The CDR3 runs 12 residues. The V gene lost 1 base and the J gene lost 6 bases, with 5 bases spanning the gap. Germline CDR1 and CDR2: SGHTA and FQGNSA. CDR3 sequence (DNA): TGTGCCAGCAGCTTAGGGCGGGATACGCAGTATTTT. Its translation: CASSLGRDTQYF.

The V and J genes are TRBV10-1 and TRBJ1-1; weak D call: TRBD1 (6 bases). This CDR3 comprises 13 residues. Germline-derived CDR1 and CDR2 are WNHNN and SYGVQD (reference sequence). V was pared by 6 bases and J by 6 bases, with 14 bases between. As DNA, the CDR3 is TGCGCCAGCAGGGAGACAGGACGGGCTGAAGCTTTCTTT. Protein product: CASRETGRAEAFF.

In DNA, the CDR3 is TGCGCCAGCAGAAGAGACTTAAGTGCTGAAGCTTTCTTT. It encodes CASRRDLSAEAFF. The chain is built from TRBV10-2 and TRBJ1-1; D gene ambiguous. Germline V gene sequence: CDR1 WSHSY, CDR2 SAAADI. This CDR3 region has 13 residues. The V gene lost 6 bases and the J gene lost 6 bases, with 14 bases spanning the gap.

This clone was detected only once. V is TRBV2 and J is TRBJ2-5, with 8 bases matching TRBD2. The CDR3 has 17 amino acids. The J segment lost 0 bases and the V segment lost 4 bases, leaving 10 bases of the junction unmatched. Per germline, CDR1 SNHLY and CDR2 FYNNEI. CDR3 in DNA: TGTGCCAGCAGTGGGATAGCGGGAAAAACCAACCAAGAGACCCAGTACTTC. This gives the protein CASSGIAGKTNQETQYF.

The V and J genes are TRBV5-6 and TRBJ1-2; D perhaps matches TRBD1 (6 bases). Trimming took off 1 base at V and 6 bases at J, with 13 bases between the two ends. CDR3 length: 14 residues. The germline V gene has CDR1 SGHDT and CDR2 YYEEEE. The CDR3 DNA is TGTGCCAGCAGCTTGATTGTCAGGGGAGATGGCTACACCTTC. Protein sequence: CASSLIVRGDGYTF. Full variable domain (rest looked up from reference TRBV5-6 and TRBJ1-2): DAGVTQSPTHLIKTRGQQVTLRCSPKSGHDTVSWYQQALGQGPQFIFQYYEEEERQRGNFPDRFSGHQFPNYSSELNVNALLLGDSALYLCASSLIVRGDGYTFGSGTRLTVV.

This clone was detected only once. V and J are TRBV5-4 and TRBJ2-3; D is possibly TRBD2 (6 bases). The V end lost 3 bases, the J end lost 3 bases, and 14 bases lay between the germline ends. CDR3 length equals 15 residues. The germline V gene encodes CDR1 SGHNT and CDR2 YYREEE (reference sequence). The CDR3, as DNA: TGTGCCAGCAGCTCCCTTCCCGGGAGAACAGATACGCAGTATTTT. This gives the protein CASSSLPGRTDTQYF.

The V and J genes are TRBV7-9 and TRBJ1-1, with D possibly TRBD1 on 5 matching bases. This CDR3 contains 14 residues. Per the germline V gene, CDR1 is SEHNR and CDR2 is FQNEAQ (reference sequence). V lost 7 bases, J lost 0 bases, and 12 bases lay in between. The CDR3 loop reads CASIDRDMNTEAFF. DNA of the CDR3: TGTGCCAGCATCGACAGAGACATGAACACTGAAGCTTTCTTT. The whole variable domain, filled in from reference TRBV7-9 and TRBJ1-1, reads DTGVSQNPRHKITKRGQNVTFRCDPISEHNRLYWYRQTLGQGPEFLTYFQNEAQLEKSRLLSDRFSAERPKGSFSTLEIQRTEQGDSAMYLCASIDRDMNTEAFFGQGTRLTVV.

V gene TRBV12-5 combines with J gene TRBJ2-1; 9 nucleotides align to TRBD2. Germline V gene sequence: CDR1 LGHNT, CDR2 FRNRAP. Trimming at V came to 1 base and at J to 5 bases, leaving 9 bases not matched to a gene. CDR3 length: 17 amino acids. The CDR3 region is CASGLATSGLFHNEQFF. The CDR3 nucleotides are TGTGCTAGTGGTTTGGCGACTAGCGGATTATTTCACAATGAGCAGTTCTTC.

The gene calls are TRBV28 and TRBJ1-2; no firm D call. The CDR3 loop spans 13 amino acids. Germline CDR1 reads MDHEN; CDR2 reads SYDVKM. The V end was cut by 3 bases, the J end by 7 bases, with 12 bases between. CDR3 residues: CASSFRGLGGYTF. As DNA, the CDR3 is TGTGCCAGCAGTTTTCGGGGTTTAGGTGGCTACACCTTC.